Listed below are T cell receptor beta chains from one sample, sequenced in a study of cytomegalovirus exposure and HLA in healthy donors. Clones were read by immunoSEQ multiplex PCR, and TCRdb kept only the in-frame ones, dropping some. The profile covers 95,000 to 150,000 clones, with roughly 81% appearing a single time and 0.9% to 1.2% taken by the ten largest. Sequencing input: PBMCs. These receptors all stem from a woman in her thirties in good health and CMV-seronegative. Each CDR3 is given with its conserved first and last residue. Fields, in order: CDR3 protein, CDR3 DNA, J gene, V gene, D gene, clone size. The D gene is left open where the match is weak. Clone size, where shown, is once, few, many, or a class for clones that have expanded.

cdr3_aa: CASSSGVNTEAFF
cdr3_nt: TGTGCCAGCAGCTCGGGAGTGAACACTGAAGCTTTCTTT
j_call: TRBJ1-1
v_call: TRBV7-9
d_call: .
clone_size: .

cdr3_aa: CASSQEVLIGFGQGATSTEAFF
cdr3_nt: TGCGCCAGCAGCCAAGAGGTGTTAATCGGCTTTGGACAGGGGGCTACTAGCACTGAAGCTTTCTTT
j_call: TRBJ1-1
v_call: TRBV4-3
d_call: TRBD1
clone_size: .

cdr3_aa: CAWDRTATNEKLFF
cdr3_nt: TGTGCCTGGGACCGGACTGCAACTAATGAAAAACTGTTTTTT
j_call: TRBJ1-4
v_call: TRBV30
d_call: .
clone_size: .

cdr3_aa: CASSGQGVGEQFF
cdr3_nt: TGTGCCAGCAGTGGACAGGGGGTAGGTGAGCAGTTCTTC
j_call: TRBJ2-1
v_call: TRBV6-4
d_call: TRBD1
clone_size: .

cdr3_aa: CASSDTGTHSFTGELFF
cdr3_nt: TGTGCCAGCAGCGACACCGGGACTCATTCATTCACCGGGGAGCTGTTTTTT
j_call: TRBJ2-2
v_call: TRBV7-9
d_call: .
clone_size: few

cdr3_aa: CASGLANRGLAGGGNRGNEQFF
cdr3_nt: TGTGCTAGTGGTTTGGCGAACCGGGGACTAGCGGGAGGGGGTAATCGGGGTAATGAGCAGTTCTTC
j_call: TRBJ2-1
v_call: TRBV12-5
d_call: TRBD2
clone_size: few

cdr3_aa: CASSPLRGGSYEQYF
cdr3_nt: TGTGCCAGCAGCCCGTTGCGGGGGGGGTCCTACGAGCAGTACTTC
j_call: TRBJ2-7
v_call: TRBV11-2
d_call: TRBD2
clone_size: .

cdr3_aa: CASSWTGGDSNQPQHF
cdr3_nt: TGTGCCAGTAGTTGGACAGGGGGGGACAGCAATCAGCCCCAGCATTTT
j_call: TRBJ1-5
v_call: TRBV19
d_call: TRBD1
clone_size: .

cdr3_aa: CAWMSQIGWDEKLFF
cdr3_nt: TGTGCCTGGATGTCACAGATTGGATGGGATGAAAAACTGTTTTTT
j_call: TRBJ1-4
v_call: TRBV30
d_call: .
clone_size: .

cdr3_aa: CAWGQGVPYTF
cdr3_nt: TGTGCCTGGGGTCAGGGGGTACCCTACACCTTC
j_call: TRBJ1-2
v_call: TRBV30
d_call: TRBD1
clone_size: .